The 23 T cell receptor beta chains listed next were all sequenced from one sample in a study of CD8 T cell repertoires and HIV-1 epitope variants. Libraries were prepared by immunoSEQ multiplex PCR; TCRdb keeps only in-frame clonotypes and omits some of them. The sample shows 90,000 or so clones, around 67% of them seen only once. Sequenced material: uncultured baseline CD8+ T cells from peripheral blood mononuclear cells (PBMCs). The receptors derive from a male donor with HIV.

The CDR3 here is CASSISPGQGYEQYF. The CDR3 nucleotides read TGTGCCAGCAGCATAAGCCCGGGACAGGGCTACGAGCAGTACTTC. The gene calls are TRBV6-5 and TRBJ2-5; 9 bases are shared with TRBD1. The DNA end is a closer match to TRBJ2-7, so the J assignment may be wrong. The CDR3 is 15 amino acids. Germline V lookup: CDR1 MNHEY, CDR2 SVGAGI.

The chain is built from TRBV18 and TRBJ1-5; unclear D gene. The V gene's germline CDR1 is KGHSH and CDR2 LQKENI. The CDR3 loop spans 15 amino acids. The ends were cut back, 6 bases at V and 2 bases at J, with 14 bases in the middle. The CDR3 loop is CASSRNDPGNQPQHF. CDR3 nucleotides: TGTGCCAGCTCCCGAAATGACCCCGGCAATCAGCCCCAGCATTTT.

The V and J genes are TRBV6-5 and TRBJ2-2, with 9 bases identical to TRBD1. Germline V gene data show CDR1 as MNHEY and CDR2 as SVGAGI. V dropped 4 bases and J dropped 4; count of bases not matched to a gene: 7. The CDR3 covers 16 residues. DNA for the CDR3: TGTGCCAGCAGTTCCACAGGGGGCCGGGGCACCGGGGAGCTGTTTTTT. Protein: CASSSTGGRGTGELFF.

The chain recombines TRBV5-4 with TRBJ1-1, with D possibly matching TRBD1 (5 bases). Germline V CDR1 and CDR2: SGHNT, YYREEE (reference sequence). V was cut by 0 bases and J by 0 bases, with 12 bases left in between. The CDR3 consists of 16 residues. The CDR3 DNA reads as TGTGCCAGCAGCTTGGAGGGGCAGAGATTGAACACTGAAGCTTTCTTT. Translated: CASSLEGQRLNTEAFF.

Notes on this clone: The same CDR3 can be traced to other DNA sequences in this sample. The rearrangement joins TRBV5-1 to TRBJ1-1, with D possibly matching TRBD1 (5 bases). The CDR3 has 13 residues. Trimming left V 0 bases short and J 3 bases short, with 6 bases between. The germline CDR1 and CDR2 sequences are SGHRS and YFSETQ. The CDR3 region is CASSLGRDTEAFF. The CDR3 coding sequence is TGCGCCAGCAGCTTGGGCAGGGACACTGAAGCTTTCTTT.

The rearrangement uses TRBV7-8 and TRBJ2-5; no definite D call. Trimming took 4 bases from V and 4 from J, leaving 7 bases between them. The CDR3 consists of 12 residues. The germline CDR1 and CDR2 sequences are SGHVS and FQNEAQ. CDR3 residues: CASSSPGETQYF. The CDR3 nucleotides are TGTGCCAGCAGCTCCCCCGGAGAGACCCAGTACTTC.

V is TRBV27 and J is TRBJ2-1; the match to TRBD2 covers 8 bases. The CDR3 loop spans 14 amino acids. Germline assignment: CDR1 MNHEY and CDR2 SMNVEV (reference sequence). V lost 3 bases to trimming and J lost 5 bases; unmatched junction nucleotides: 3. In nucleotides, the CDR3 is TGTGCCAGCAGTTTTGTAGCGGGACACAATGAGCAGTTCTTC. Protein sequence: CASSFVAGHNEQFF.

This chain connects TRBV28 to TRBJ2-2; D possibly matches TRBD1 or TRBD2 (7 bases each). V was cut by 7 bases and J by 1 base, with 16 bases left in between. CDR1 and CDR2 (germline): MDHEN, SYDVKM. The CDR3 has 16 amino acids. In DNA form, the CDR3 reads TGTGCCAGCAAAGAGGGAGGGACAGAGAACACCGGGGAGCTGTTTTTT. Amino acid sequence: CASKEGGTENTGELFF.

This chain links TRBV6-1 with TRBJ2-7; D is perhaps TRBD1 (5 bases). Germline V lookup: CDR1 MNHNS, CDR2 SASEGT. This CDR3 is built from 12 residues. Trimming removed 8 bases at V and 6 bases at J, with 14 bases between. The DNA for the CDR3 is TGTGCCAGCGCCCGGACATTTGTCGAGCAGTACTTC. This encodes CASARTFVEQYF.

This clone showed up just once. The chain employs TRBV15 and TRBJ2-7; maybe TRBD2 (6 bases). Trimming shortened V by 3 bases and J by 6 bases, and 18 bases separated the two germline ends. The CDR3 consists of 15 residues. Germline V gives CDR1 LNHNV, CDR2 YYDKDF (reference sequence). The DNA for the CDR3 is TGTGCCACCAGCAGCGCGGGACCTATAAGGGTCGAGCAGTACTTC. It yields the protein CATSSAGPIRVEQYF. Supplemented by reference TRBV15 and TRBJ2-7, the full variable domain reads DAMVIQNPRYQVTQFGKPVTLSCSQTLNHNVMYWYQQKSSQAPKLLFHYYDKDFNNEADTPDNFQSRRPNTSFCFLDIRSPGLGDTAMYLCATSSAGPIRVEQYFGPGTRLTVT.

The chain links TRBV19 to TRBJ2-1; the D is unclear. Germline V gene lookup returns CDR1 LNHDA and CDR2 SQIVND (reference sequence). Trimming pared 6 bases from V and 10 bases from J, leaving 10 bases between. CDR3 length equals 11 residues. The CDR3, as DNA: TGTGCCAGTAGCTATAAGGAAGAGCAGTTCTTC. The encoded protein is CASSYKEEQFF.

The chain uses TRBV2 and TRBJ2-3, with 9 positions matching TRBD2. Germline V lookup: CDR1 SNHLY, CDR2 FYNNEI. There are 17 residues in the CDR3. V was pared by 5 bases and J by 5 bases, with 14 bases of the junction left unmatched. The CDR3: CASSPSLAGPKRDTQYF. CDR3 DNA sequence: TGTGCCAGCAGTCCTAGTCTAGCGGGACCCAAAAGAGATACGCAGTATTTT.

The V gene is TRBV5-1, the J gene TRBJ1-5, with D unresolved. V gave up 4 bases and J gave up 1 base, with 6 bases separating them. The germline gives CDR1 SGHRS, CDR2 YFSETQ. The CDR3 runs 13 residues. The CDR3 region is CASSPGSNQPQHF. The CDR3 DNA is TGCGCCAGCAGCCCGGGCAGCAATCAGCCCCAGCATTTT.

The J gene is TRBJ2-1, the V gene TRBV5-1, with 7 nucleotides matching TRBD2. Germline V lookup: CDR1 SGHRS, CDR2 YFSETQ. The CDR3 is made up of 17 amino acids. The J segment lost 6 bases and the V segment lost 1 base, leaving 13 bases of the junction unmatched. CDR3 in DNA: TGCGCCAGCAGCTTGCCCACGCCGCGCGGGAGTGGCAATGAGCAGTTCTTC. Its protein is CASSLPTPRGSGNEQFF.

J is TRBJ1-2 and V is TRBV28; no definite D call. Germline loops: CDR1 MDHEN, CDR2 SYDVKM. The V end was cut by 2 bases, the J end by 4 bases, with 14 bases between. The CDR3 sequence is 15 residues long. The DNA of the CDR3 is TGTGCCAGCAGTTTAATCCGGACGGACCTCTATGGCTACACCTTC. It codes for CASSLIRTDLYGYTF.

This clone was recorded only once. The DNA for the CDR3 is TGTGCCAGCACCGAGGGATCCGGGGAGCTGTTTTTT. As protein: CASTEGSGELFF. The chain combines TRBV6-5 with TRBJ2-2; D may be TRBD2 (5 bases). The V end lost 7 bases, the J end lost 6 bases, and 9 bases lay between the germline ends. The germline V gene has CDR1 MNHEY and CDR2 SVGAGI. The CDR3 is 12 residues long.

The CDR3 loop is CASSLLGGDGNTIYF. The CDR3 DNA sequence: TGTGCCAGCAGTCTCCTTGGTGGTGACGGAAACACCATATATTTT. This chain uses TRBV27 with TRBJ1-3; D remains unclear. Germline V gene lookup returns CDR1 MNHEY and CDR2 SMNVEV (reference sequence). Trimming pared 5 bases from V and 4 bases from J, leaving 15 bases between. The CDR3 totals 15 residues.

The chain has TRBV5-1 and TRBJ2-2; possible D gene TRBD1, 6 bases. There are 17 residues in the CDR3. The V and J ends lost 0 bases and 5 bases respectively, with 17 bases between them. Germline V gene lookup returns CDR1 SGHRS and CDR2 YFSETQ. CDR3 region: CASSLVGASEGTGELFF. The CDR3 nucleotides are TGCGCCAGCAGCTTGGTGGGGGCGAGTGAGGGGACCGGGGAGCTGTTTTTT.

The chain has TRBV6-6 and TRBJ2-5; D not resolved. V was trimmed by 2 bases and J by 4 bases, leaving 8 bases between them. CDR1 MNHNY and CDR2 SVGAGI come from the germline V gene (reference sequence). The CDR3 length is 13 residues. The CDR3 DNA sequence: TGTGCCAGCAGTTACCGGTACCCAGAGACCCAGTACTTC. Its translation: CASSYRYPETQYF.

The rearrangement links TRBV5-4 to TRBJ1-2, with D uncertain. From germline, CDR1 is SGHNT and CDR2 YYREEE (reference sequence). CDR3 length equals 13 residues. V was trimmed by 4 bases and J by 5 bases, leaving 12 bases between them. The CDR3 sequence is CASSPVGDYGYTF. CDR3 bases: TGTGCCAGCAGCCCGGTGGGCGATTATGGCTACACCTTC.

This rearrangement joins TRBV30 to TRBJ1-2; D unclear. CDR3 size: 16 residues. In germline, CDR1 is GTSNPN, CDR2 SVGIG (reference sequence). V dropped 3 bases and J dropped 3 bases, with 20 bases sitting between them. The CDR3 protein is CAWRREGWNFDYGYTF. DNA for the CDR3: TGTGCCTGGAGGAGGGAGGGTTGGAATTTTGACTATGGCTACACCTTC.

This clone was detected a few times. The chain uses TRBV19 and TRBJ2-3; 9 bases fit TRBD2. Germline CDR1 is LNHDA and CDR2 is SQIVND (reference sequence). The CDR3 is made up of 17 amino acids. The V gene end was trimmed by 5 bases and the J gene end by 1 base; junction bases not matched to a gene: 10. The DNA for the CDR3 is TGTGCCAGTAGTGCTCCTCCACTAGCGGGCGGCACAGATACGCAGTATTTT. Protein sequence: CASSAPPLAGGTDTQYF.

The gene calls are TRBV7-2 and TRBJ2-7; 9 bases align to TRBD2. The J segment lost 2 bases and the V segment lost 3 bases, leaving 8 bases of the junction unmatched. This CDR3 contains 16 residues. Germline-derived CDR1 and CDR2 are SGHTA and FQGNSA. The CDR3 DNA reads TGTGCCAGCAGCTTGGGTGATGGCGGGGGGGCCTACGAGCAGTACTTC. It is translated as CASSLGDGGGAYEQYF.